Below are 6 T cell receptor beta chains sequenced from a single sample in a study of T cell clonality in common variable immunodeficiency. These receptors are not linked to any known antigen. Only in-frame clones appear in the TCRdb table, and some are missing; sequencing was by immunoSEQ multiplex PCR. This table holds over 15,000 clones. Study-level results: Reportedly, TCR beta sequences from common variable immunodeficiency showed fewer deletions and N-nucleotide insertions.

Sequencing was done on a sample of peripheral blood mononuclear cells. Receptors were obtained from a human donor with common variable immunodeficiency.

The covered CDR3 bases are TGTGCCAGCACACAGGGGGTTGGCAATCAGCCC. Translating gives CASTQGVGNQP. The full CDR3 is CASTQGVGNQPQHF. The V call is TRBV19, the J call TRBJ1-5; 8 bases map to TRBD1. The read ends 3 residues early relative to the CDR3; the germline J gene fills the gap. Looked up from germline, CDR1 is LNHDA and CDR2 is SQIVND (reference sequence). V was clipped by 9 bases and J by 2 bases; unmatched bases: 6. The CDR3 sequence is 14 residues long.

This clone is medium-sized by frequency. The CDR3 is cut off 3 residues early in the read; its end comes from the germline J gene. The gene calls are TRBV4-1 and TRBJ2-5; 16 bases are shared with TRBD2. The ends lost 4 bases at V and 5 bases at J; junction bases unmatched: 7. In germline, CDR1 is MGHRA, CDR2 YSYEKL. This CDR3 comprises 17 residues. The sequenced CDR3 bases are TGCGCCAGCAGCCCGGGACTAGCGGGGGGGTGGTGGGAGACC. It is translated as CASSPGLAGGWWET. The CDR3 in its entirety is CASSPGLAGGWWETQYF.

As for this clone: The read comes to an end 3 residues before the CDR3 does, leaving the germline J gene to fill in the end. This chain connects TRBV7-3 to TRBJ2-3; TRBD2 is a possible D gene (5 bases). V lost 4 bases to trimming and J lost 2 bases, with 10 bases between them. This CDR3 is 14 amino acids long. In germline, CDR1 is SGHTA, CDR2 FQGTGA. CDR3 bases read: TGTGCCAGCAGCTACAGCGGTAACACAGATACG. Translated, it gives CASSYSGNTDT. The CDR3 as a whole reads CASSYSGNTDTQYF.

In terms of frequency, this clone is medium-sized. The read ends 3 residues before the CDR3 terminus; that terminus is restored from the germline J gene. The chain couples TRBV18 to TRBJ2-4; 8 positions match TRBD2. CDR1 and CDR2 (germline): KGHSH, LQKENI. The V gene end was trimmed by 3 bases and the J gene end by 8 bases; junction bases not matched to a gene: 9. This CDR3 has 15 amino acids. CDR3 in amino acids: CASSPRGGAGDIQYF. The covered CDR3 bases are TGTGCCAGCTCACCCCGGGGGGGGGCAGGTGACATT.

A word on this clone: The read terminates 3 residues before the CDR3 end, so the remaining end is supplied by the germline J gene. The chain uses TRBV9 and TRBJ2-7, with D unclear. V lost 2 bases to trimming and J lost 4 bases, with 7 bases between them. The germline V gene has CDR1 SGDLS and CDR2 YYNGEE. The CDR3 contains 12 residues. CDR3 bases read: TGTGCCAGCAGCGTTGAACGGTACGAG. Translated, it gives CASSVERYE. The CDR3, in full, reads CASSVERYEQYF.

About this clone itself: The read ends 3 residues shy of where the CDR3 ends; the end is completed using the germline J gene. J is TRBJ2-5 and V is TRBV18, with 9 bases lining up with TRBD1. CDR1 is KGHSH and CDR2 is LQKENI in the germline V gene. Trimming cost V 0 bases and J 4 bases; bases outside gene matches: 3. CDR3 length: 15 amino acids. CDR3 in amino acids: CASSPPGQGSETQYF. The CDR3 bases that were read are TGTGCCAGCTCACCACCGGGACAGGGCTCAGAGACC.